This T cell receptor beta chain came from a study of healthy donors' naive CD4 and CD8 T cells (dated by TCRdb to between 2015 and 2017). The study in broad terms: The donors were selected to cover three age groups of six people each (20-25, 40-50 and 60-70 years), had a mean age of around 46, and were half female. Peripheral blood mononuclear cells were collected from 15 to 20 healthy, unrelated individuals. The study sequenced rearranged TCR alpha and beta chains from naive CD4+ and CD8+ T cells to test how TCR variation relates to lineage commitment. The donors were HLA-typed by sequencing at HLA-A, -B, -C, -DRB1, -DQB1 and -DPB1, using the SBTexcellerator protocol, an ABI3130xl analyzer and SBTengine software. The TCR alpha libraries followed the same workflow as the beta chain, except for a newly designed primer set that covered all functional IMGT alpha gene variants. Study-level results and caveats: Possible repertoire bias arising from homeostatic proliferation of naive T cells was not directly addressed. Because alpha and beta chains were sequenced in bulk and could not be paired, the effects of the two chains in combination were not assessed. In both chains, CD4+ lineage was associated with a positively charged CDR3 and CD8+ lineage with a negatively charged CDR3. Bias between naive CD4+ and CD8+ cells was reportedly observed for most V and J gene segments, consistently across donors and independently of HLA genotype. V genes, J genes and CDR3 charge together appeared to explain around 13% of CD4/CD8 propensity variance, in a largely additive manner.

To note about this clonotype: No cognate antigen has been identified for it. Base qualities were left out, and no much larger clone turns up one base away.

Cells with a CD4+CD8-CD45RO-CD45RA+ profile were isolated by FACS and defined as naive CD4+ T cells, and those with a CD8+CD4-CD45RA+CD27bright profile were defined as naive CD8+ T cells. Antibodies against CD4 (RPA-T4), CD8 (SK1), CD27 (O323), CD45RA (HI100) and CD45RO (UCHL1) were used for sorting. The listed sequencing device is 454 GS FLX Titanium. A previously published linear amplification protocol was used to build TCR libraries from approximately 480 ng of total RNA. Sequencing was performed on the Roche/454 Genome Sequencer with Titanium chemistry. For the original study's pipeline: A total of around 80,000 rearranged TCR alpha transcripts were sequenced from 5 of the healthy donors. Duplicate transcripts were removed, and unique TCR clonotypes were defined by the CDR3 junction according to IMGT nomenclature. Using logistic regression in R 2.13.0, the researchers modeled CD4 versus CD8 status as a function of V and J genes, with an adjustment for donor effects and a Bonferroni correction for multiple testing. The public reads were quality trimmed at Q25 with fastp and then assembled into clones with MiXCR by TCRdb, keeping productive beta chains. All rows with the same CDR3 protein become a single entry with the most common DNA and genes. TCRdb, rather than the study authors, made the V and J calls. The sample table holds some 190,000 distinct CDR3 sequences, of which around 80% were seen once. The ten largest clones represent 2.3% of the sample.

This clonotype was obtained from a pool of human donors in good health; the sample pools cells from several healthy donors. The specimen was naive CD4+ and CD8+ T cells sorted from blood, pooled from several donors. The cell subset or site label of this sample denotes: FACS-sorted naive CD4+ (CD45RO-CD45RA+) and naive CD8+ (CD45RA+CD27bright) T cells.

The CDR3 corresponds to CASSTTWGSNQPQHF. The nucleotides are TGTGCCAGTAGTACCACTTGGGGTAGCAATCAGCCCCAGCATTTT. Recombination connected TRBV19 to TRBJ1-5; no D segment can be confidently identified. Relative to germline, V is 4 bases shorter and J is 0 bases shorter, with 10 bases between their ends. Taken from cysteine to phenylalanine, the CDR3 has 15 residues. CDR3 DNA only is kept here, 45 bases in frame from base 1. CDR1 LNHDA and CDR2 SQIVND were looked up in the germline V gene (reference sequence).